This TCR beta chain was sequenced for a study of human T cells and chemical hapten exposure (dated by TCRdb to the early 2020s). Study-level background: Libraries were pooled for sequencing, and variation in per-sample TCR yields was attributed mainly to small differences in library volumes within the pool. This study followed changes in the peripheral blood TCR repertoire in vivo during primary and secondary sensitization of alopecia patients to the hapten diphenylcyclopropenone (DPC). From each blood RNA sample, both TCR alpha and TCR beta chains were sequenced. Here is what the overall study found, with its caveats: DPC sensitization did not change the number of TCRs with a frequency above 1 in 1000, and there was no evidence of changes in global repertoire structure. After repeated subsampling, changes were observed in the strength of the expansion versus patch-test correlation and in the threshold at which the correlation became significant.

Points on this clonotype: Its target antigen remains unknown. Per-base qualities were not stored, and no clone one base away is much larger.

CDR3 length: 18 amino acids, cysteine to phenylalanine. Only the CDR3 part of the read is kept: 54 bases, read in frame from the first base. V is reduced by 4 bases and J by 5 bases, leaving a spacing of 21 bases between them. From the germline V gene (reference sequence), CDR1 is LGHDT and CDR2 is YNNKEL. Libraries came from 5' RACE. TCRdb lists the instrument as Illumina MiSeq. During library preparation, unique molecular identifiers were attached to individual cDNA molecules so that TCRs could be counted in a quantitative, reproducible way. From the authors' description of their analysis: A median of around 100,000 TCRs per sample was observed, with a range of about 23,224 to 750,000. V, J and CDR3 annotation of the TCR reads was performed with the Decombinator software suite. To make PS versus PT1 abundance plots, every sample was subsampled to the same number of TCRs (28,000). TCRs were defined as expanded if absent before sensitization and observed at least eight times at the 2-week time point. Clones were called with MiXCR by TCRdb after fastp trimmed the public reads at Q25, and only in-frame beta chains were retained. CDR3 protein duplicates are merged, each entry listing the most common genes and DNA. TCRdb, rather than the study authors, made the V and J calls. Across this sample there are fewer than 150,000 distinct CDR3 sequences, with roughly 18% seen only once. The ten most abundant clones make up around 2.7% of the sample.

Total RNA was extracted from unfractionated whole blood that had been collected in Tempus Blood RNA tubes. As TCR sequencing controls, roughly five healthy volunteers were used, with blood taken at day 0, 2 weeks and 6 weeks. This receptor chain uses TRBV3-1 and TRBJ2-6, with a weak D call of TRBD1 (5 bases match). This TCR was recovered from a human donor in good health. The CDR3 loop reads CASSPLGRDEMWANVLTF. The bases read TGTGCCAGCAGCCCCCTAGGCAGGGATGAGATGTGGGCCAACGTCCTGACTTTC.